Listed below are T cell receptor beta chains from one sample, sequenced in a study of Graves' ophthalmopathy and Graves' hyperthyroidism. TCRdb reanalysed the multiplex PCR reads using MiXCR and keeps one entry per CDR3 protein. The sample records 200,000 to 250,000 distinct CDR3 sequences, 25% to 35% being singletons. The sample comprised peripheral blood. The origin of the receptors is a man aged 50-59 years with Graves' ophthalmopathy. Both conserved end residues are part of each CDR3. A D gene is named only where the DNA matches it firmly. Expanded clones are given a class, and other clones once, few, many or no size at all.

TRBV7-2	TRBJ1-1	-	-	TGTGCCAGCAAATGGACGAGTGATAAGTACACTGAAGCTTTCTTT	CASKWTSDKYTEAFF
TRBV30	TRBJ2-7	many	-	TGTGCCTGGAGTGAGGACATGGGTTTATCCTACGAGCAGTACTTC	CAWSEDMGLSYEQYF
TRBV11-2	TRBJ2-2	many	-	TGTGCCAGCAGCCGCGACAGTTATCCCACCGGGGAGCTGTTTTTT	CASSRDSYPTGELFF
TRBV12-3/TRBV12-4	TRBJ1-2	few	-	TGTGCCAGCAGCCCCCCGGCCGGCCGAGCTGGCTACACCTTC	CASSPPAGRAGYTF
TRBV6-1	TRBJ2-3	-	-	TGTGCCAGCAGCCAGCCCGGGGCAGATACGCAGTATTTT	CASSQPGADTQYF
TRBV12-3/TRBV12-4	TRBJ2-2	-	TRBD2	TGTGCCAGCAGCCCCCCCAGTCTCCTAGCGGGAGGGGGCACCGGGGAGCTGTTTTTT	CASSPPSLLAGGGTGELFF
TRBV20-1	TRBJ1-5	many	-	TGCAGTGCTCTCACAGGGCCTGGGAATCAGCCCCAGCATTTT	CSALTGPGNQPQHF
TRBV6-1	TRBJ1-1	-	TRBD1	TGTGGGACGCGCAGGGGGCTCACTGAAGCTTTCTTT	CGTRRGLTEAFF
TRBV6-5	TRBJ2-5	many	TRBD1	TGTGCCAGCGGGGGACAGGGCGCAGAGACCCAGTACTTC	CASGGQGAETQYF
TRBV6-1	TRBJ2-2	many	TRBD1	TGTGCCAGCAGGAAACAGGGGTTGGCGACCGGGGAGCTGTTTTTT	CASRKQGLATGELFF
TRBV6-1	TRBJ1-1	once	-	TGTGCCAGCAGTGTGGCCCGTAACACTGAAGCTTTCTTT	CASSVARNTEAFF
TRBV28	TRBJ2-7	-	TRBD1	TGTGCCAGCAGCTACGGTCCCGGGACAGGGGACGAGCAGTACTTC	CASSYGPGTGDEQYF
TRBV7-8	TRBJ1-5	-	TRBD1	TGTGCCAGCAGCTTACGACGTGCAGGGGGTGATCAGCCCCAGCATTTT	CASSLRRAGGDQPQHF
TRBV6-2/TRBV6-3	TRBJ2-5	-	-	TGTGCCAGCACCCCGGGAAGCGCGGAGATGATTTACCAAGAGACCCAGTACTTC	CASTPGSAEMIYQETQYF
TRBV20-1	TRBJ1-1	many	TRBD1	TGCAGTGCTAGAGATTTTGGACAGGGGGAAGCTTTCTTT	CSARDFGQGEAFF
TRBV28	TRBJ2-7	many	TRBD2	TGTGCCAGCAGTTTGTCCGGGACTAGCGACGAGCAGTACTTC	CASSLSGTSDEQYF
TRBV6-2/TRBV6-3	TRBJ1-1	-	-	TGTGCCAGCCATACGTACACTGAAGCTTTCTTT	CASHTYTEAFF
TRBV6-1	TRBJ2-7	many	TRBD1	TGTGCCAGCAGTAGCTCTAGGACAGGGGGTTACGAGCAGTACTTC	CASSSSRTGGYEQYF
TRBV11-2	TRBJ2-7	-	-	TGTGCCAGCAGCTTAGAGGGGGCCGGAAACTACGAGCAGTACTTC	CASSLEGAGNYEQYF
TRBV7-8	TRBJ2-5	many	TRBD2	TGTGCCAGCAGCTTAGCGCGCGCGGGACTAGCGGAGACCCAGTACTTC	CASSLARAGLAETQYF
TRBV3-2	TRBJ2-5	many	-	TGTGCCAGCAGCCAAGACACCGCCGGGCTGCGCCGGGAGACCCAGTACTTC	CASSQDTAGLRRETQYF
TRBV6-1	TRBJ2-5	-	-	TGTGCCAGCAGTGAAGTTTGGCAAGAGACCCAGTACTTC	CASSEVWQETQYF
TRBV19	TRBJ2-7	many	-	TGTGCCAGTAGTACTTCTCCCCGATACGAGCAGTACTTC	CASSTSPRYEQYF
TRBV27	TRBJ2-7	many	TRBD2	TGTGCCAGCAGTACTCGGACTAGCCCTGGCGAGCAGTACTTC	CASSTRTSPGEQYF
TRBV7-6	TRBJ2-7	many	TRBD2	TGTGCCAGCAGCCCGGGACTAGCGGGAGCCTCTCGGTACGAGCAGTACTTC	CASSPGLAGASRYEQYF
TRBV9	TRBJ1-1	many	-	TGTGCCAGCAGCACCAGGGTGGGCACTGAAGCTTTCTTT	CASSTRVGTEAFF
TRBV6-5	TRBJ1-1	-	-	TGTGCCAGCAGTTACGGGGATACCGGTGAAGCTTTCTTT	CASSYGDTGEAFF
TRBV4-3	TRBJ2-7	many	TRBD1	TGCGCCAGCAGCCAGGACGACAGGGGGCTTTACGAGCAGTACTTC	CASSQDDRGLYEQYF
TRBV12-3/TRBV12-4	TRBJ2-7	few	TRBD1	TGTGCCAGCAGTCTCCAACAGGGGTACGAGCAGTACTTC	CASSLQQGYEQYF
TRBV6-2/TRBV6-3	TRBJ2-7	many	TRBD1	TGTGCCAGCAGTTACAGAGGGGGCCCCTACGAGCAGTACTTC	CASSYRGGPYEQYF
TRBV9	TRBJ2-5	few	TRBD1	TGTGCCAGCAGTGGCCGGACAGGACAAGAGACCCAGTACTTC	CASSGRTGQETQYF
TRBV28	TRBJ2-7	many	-	TGTGCCAGCACCCCTAATGCGGGCTCCTACGAGCAGTACTTC	CASTPNAGSYEQYF
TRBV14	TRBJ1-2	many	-	TGTGCCAGCAGCCCCCGATGGCAGTTCTATGGCTACACCTTC	CASSPRWQFYGYTF
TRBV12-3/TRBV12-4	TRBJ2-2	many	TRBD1	TGTGCCAGCACTCCCGCGACAGGGGCGAACACCGGGGAGCTGTTTTTT	CASTPATGANTGELFF